This TCR beta chain was found in a study of breast tumors, draining lymph nodes, adjacent tissues. Study results and limitations: Compared with basal-like, luminal-like tumors shared significantly more repertoire with nontumor tissue. Data only fit, rather than demonstrated, lymph node origin of most tumor T cells. Tumor TCR diversity was below lymph nodes but above nontumor tissue.

The lymph nodes were axillary draining lymph nodes from breast cancer patients. TCRdb passed the multiplex PCR reads through MiXCR, listing each CDR3 protein once. The repertoire consists of over 150,000 distinct CDR3 sequences, with approximately 30% occurring once and the leading ten covering roughly 4%. This clonotype was detected many times. Its target is unknown. Sequenced: axillary lymph node tissue. The clonotype was recovered from a female donor with breast cancer. Some clones in this sample may be carry-over from other donors' samples.

Here the CDR3 DNA reads TGTGCCAGCAGTGAAGCTCCCTCAGATGGCTACACCTTC. Protein product: CASSEAPSDGYTF. The rearrangement uses TRBV6-1 and TRBJ1-2; D remains unclear. The germline gives CDR1 MNHNS, CDR2 SASEGT. This CDR3 contains 13 residues. V lost 0 bases, J lost 6 bases, and 8 bases lay in between.